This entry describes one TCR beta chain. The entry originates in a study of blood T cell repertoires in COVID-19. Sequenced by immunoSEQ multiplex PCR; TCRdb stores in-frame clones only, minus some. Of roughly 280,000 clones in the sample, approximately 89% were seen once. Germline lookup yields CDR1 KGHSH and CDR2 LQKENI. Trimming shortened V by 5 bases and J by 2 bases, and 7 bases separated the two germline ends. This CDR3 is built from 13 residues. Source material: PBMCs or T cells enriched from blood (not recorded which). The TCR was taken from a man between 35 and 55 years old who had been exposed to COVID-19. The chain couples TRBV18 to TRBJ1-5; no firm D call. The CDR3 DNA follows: TGTGCCAGCTCAACGGGTGGCAATCAGCCCCAGCATTTT. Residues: CASSTGGNQPQHF.